The 6 T cell receptor beta chains below come from one sample, sequenced in a study of T cells expressing NK-cell markers. TCRdb processed the 5' RACE reads again and assigns one entry to each CDR3 protein, with no DNA. This sample's clone table lists about 460,000 distinct CDR3 sequences. The specimen was blood T cells: a sorted CD56 or NKG2C T cell subset, CD4+ or CD8+ T cells, or bulk PBMC T cells (not recorded which). The receptors were sampled from a woman in her fifties or sixties in good health.

The chain's CDR3 is CSARAATNSNQPQHF. The V gene is TRBV20-1, the J gene TRBJ1-5. This CDR3 comprises 15 residues. The V gene's germline CDR1 is DFQATT and CDR2 SNEGSKA (reference sequence).

The chain uses TRBV7-6 and TRBJ2-1; checking the TCRdb D call of TRBD1 is not possible without DNA. Germline V gene lookup returns CDR1 SGHVS and CDR2 FNYEAQ. This CDR3 has 17 amino acids. CDR3 in amino acids: CASSSTRDGRGDNEQFF.

The chain recombines TRBV29-1 with TRBJ1-2; TCRdb's assignment of TRBD1 cannot be checked, as there is no DNA. The CDR3 loop spans 13 amino acids. Germline V CDR1 and CDR2: SQVTM, ANQGSEA. CDR3 loop: CSVGSPGTGGYTF.

V gene TRBV24-1 combines with J gene TRBJ2-1; the TRBD1 assignment by TCRdb is unverifiable without DNA. The CDR3 sequence is 13 residues long. Germline-derived CDR1 and CDR2 are KGHDR and SFDVKD. This CDR3 is CATSGTGDREQFF.

The rearrangement joins TRBV11-3 to TRBJ2-7. In germline, CDR1 is SGHNT, CDR2 YENEEA. This CDR3 is built from 13 residues. CDR3 region: CASSFSPTYEQYF. The full variable domain, its missing parts supplied by reference TRBV11-3 and TRBJ2-7, is EAGVVQSPRYKIIEKKQPVAFWCNPISGHNTLYWYLQNLGQGPELLIRYENEEAVDDSQLPKDRFSAERLKGVDSTLKIQPAELGDSAVYLCASSFSPTYEQYFGPGTRLTVT.

The chain uses TRBV18 and TRBJ2-4; without DNA, the TCRdb call of TRBD1 cannot be checked. Germline CDR1 and CDR2: KGHSH and LQKENI. This CDR3 has 16 residues. This chain's CDR3 is CASSPDRIGAKNIQYF.